Below, 13 T cell receptor beta chains from the same sample are listed, as sequenced in a study of cytomegalovirus exposure and HLA in healthy donors. The PCR made use of 60 Vbeta and 13 Jbeta primers. Sequencing was performed with immunoSEQ multiplex PCR; in TCRdb, only in-frame clones are kept and a portion is missing. Its clone listing holds about 140,000 clones. Sequenced input: PBMCs. Source of these receptors: a man aged 40-49 years in good health and CMV-seronegative.

The rearrangement joins TRBV5-6 to TRBJ1-2, with 9 bases that match TRBD1. This CDR3 spans 15 amino acids. CDR1 and CDR2 (germline): SGHDT, YYEEEE. With V trimmed by 1 base and J by 4 bases, 5 bases remained unmatched. In DNA form, the CDR3 reads TGTGCCAGCAGCTTGTCGGGACAGGGAATCTATGGCTACACCTTC. This gives the protein CASSLSGQGIYGYTF.

J is TRBJ2-3 and V is TRBV10-3; tentatively, D is TRBD1 (5 bases). Germline V gives CDR1 ENHRY, CDR2 SYGVKD. The CDR3 loop spans 15 amino acids. Trimming cost V 5 bases and J 6 bases, with 18 bases left between them. The CDR3 DNA reads TGTGCCATCAGTAGTAGTGACAGTTCTACGGATACGCAGTATTTT. Protein sequence: CAISSSDSSTDTQYF.

The V gene is TRBV6-1, the J gene TRBJ1-2; D ambiguous. V lost 0 bases, J lost 4 bases, and 15 bases lay in between. CDR1 and CDR2 (germline): MNHNS, SASEGT. This CDR3 has 16 residues. Written as DNA, the CDR3 is TGTGCCAGCAGTGAAGCGGCAGGTACACGGATCTATGGCTACACCTTC. Translating gives CASSEAAGTRIYGYTF.

This rearrangement joins TRBV27 to TRBJ2-6; TRBD1 matches at 9 bases. V shed 3 bases, J shed 0 bases, and the junction held 3 bases outside the gene matches. The CDR3 contains 17 residues. The germline V gene encodes CDR1 MNHEY and CDR2 SMNVEV (reference sequence). The CDR3 coding sequence is TGTGCCAGCAGTTTTGACAGGGGGGGCTCTGGGGCCAACGTCCTGACTTTC. This translates into CASSFDRGGSGANVLTF.

The gene calls are TRBV19 and TRBJ1-6; 8 nucleotides agree with TRBD1. The CDR3 is made up of 16 amino acids. Germline V lookup: CDR1 LNHDA, CDR2 SQIVND (reference sequence). V lost 2 bases, J lost 11 bases, and 11 bases stayed unmatched. The CDR3 DNA sequence: TGTGCCAGTAGTATACAGGGGGCGGGTGTAAAGCCACCCCTCCACTTT. Translation: CASSIQGAGVKPPLHF.

V gene TRBV19 combines with J gene TRBJ1-5; 7 bases line up with TRBD1. Germline assignment: CDR1 LNHDA and CDR2 SQIVND (reference sequence). The CDR3 totals 13 residues. Trimming cost V 6 bases and J 4 bases; bases outside gene matches: 3. This chain's CDR3 is CASRTGLNQPQHF. CDR3 nucleotide sequence: TGTGCCAGTAGGACAGGGCTTAATCAGCCCCAGCATTTT.

CDR3 in DNA: TGTGCCAGTAGTCCGGACGGGGTTTATGGCTACACCTTC. This sequence encodes CASSPDGVYGYTF. This chain uses TRBV19 with TRBJ1-2; D remains ambiguous. The germline V gene encodes CDR1 LNHDA and CDR2 SQIVND (reference sequence). With 5 bases removed from V and 5 bases from J, the gap between germline ends came to 12 bases. The CDR3 spans 13 residues. Complete variable domain (other parts from reference TRBV19 and TRBJ1-2): DGGITQSPKYLFRKEGQNVTLSCEQNLNHDAMYWYRQDPGQGLRLIYYSQIVNDFQKGDIAEGYSVSREKKESFPLTVTSAQKNPTAFYLCASSPDGVYGYTFGSGTRLTVV.

The rearrangement uses TRBV7-3 and TRBJ2-7, with TRBD1 matching 8 bases. This CDR3 contains 13 residues. V shed 3 bases and J 3 bases; nucleotides not matched to a gene: 1. Germline-derived CDR1 and CDR2 are SGHTA and FQGTGA. The CDR3 spells CASSFGTGYEQYF. The CDR3 DNA sequence: TGTGCCAGCAGCTTCGGGACAGGCTACGAGCAGTACTTC.

V usage is TRBV19 and J usage is TRBJ2-1; D possibly corresponds to TRBD1 (5 bases). The CDR3 runs to 15 residues. V was trimmed by 5 bases and J by 8 bases, leaving 19 bases between them. Germline assignment: CDR1 LNHDA and CDR2 SQIVND (reference sequence). In DNA, the CDR3 is TGTGCCAGTAGTTCAGGCGCGCAGGGTACGGATGAGCAGTTCTTC. It yields the protein CASSSGAQGTDEQFF.

The chain employs TRBV4-2 and TRBJ2-1, with D maybe TRBD1 (6 bases). CDR3 length: 14 amino acids. Between the trimmed V and J ends, which lost 1 base and 4 bases, there was a span of 8 bases. Germline V gene lookup returns CDR1 LGHNA and CDR2 YNFKEQ. CDR3: CASSQGTGYNEQFF. The CDR3 bases are TGTGCCAGCAGCCAAGGTACAGGGTACAATGAGCAGTTCTTC.

CDR3 amino acids: CASSQEVQGRGYTF. DNA for the CDR3: TGTGCCAGCAGCCAAGAAGTCCAGGGGCGAGGCTACACCTTC. This chain joins TRBV4-2 and TRBJ1-2; maybe TRBD1 (6 bases). Deletions cut 0 bases from V and 8 bases from J, with 13 bases between. This CDR3 region has 14 residues. The germline V gene encodes CDR1 LGHNA and CDR2 YNFKEQ.

The chain combines TRBV15 with TRBJ2-7; TRBD1 aligns across 7 bases. J gave up 6 bases and V 1 base, and 6 bases lay outside the gene matches. This CDR3 spans 14 amino acids. Germline CDR1 LNHNV, CDR2 YYDKDF (reference sequence). DNA of the CDR3: TGTGCCACCAGCAGAGGGGGGACAGTTGGCGAGCAGTACTTC. This translates into CATSRGGTVGEQYF.

The rearrangement uses TRBV6-1 and TRBJ1-4, with 8 bases fitting TRBD1. This CDR3 is 14 amino acids long. V lost 1 base, J lost 6 bases, and 1 base stayed unmatched. The germline CDR1 and CDR2 sequences are MNHNS and SASEGT. The DNA for the CDR3 is TGTGCCAGCAGTGAAGGACAGGGGTATGAAAAACTGTTTTTT. Translation gives CASSEGQGYEKLFF.